This T cell receptor beta chain derives from a study of blood T cells in healthy people across ages. Overall study findings and caveats: Age advanced and TCR beta diversity per million T cells fell, roughly linearly. Higher diversity, along with more naive CD4+ cells, distinguished long-lived donors from aged donors. What prevented conclusive comparison of naive and antigen-experienced cells was that PBMCs were unsorted.

For the second PCR, which ran for about 7 to 11 cycles, a sample-barcoded 5' primer and a J-beta primer mix were used. Each cDNA molecule, via a template-switch adaptor with 12 random nucleotides, was tagged. A single record per CDR3 protein comes from TCRdb applying MiXCR to the 5' RACE reads. The sample has 1.5 million to 2 million distinct CDR3 sequences; under 30% are singletons. This clonotype was seen a single time. Its antigen is not known. The specimen was blood. This sequence originates from a woman aged 25 to 39 in good health.

The CDR3 here is CSAKGQGIRDTEAFF. The CDR3 bases are TGCAGTGCTAAGGGGCAGGGGATAAGGGACACTGAAGCTTTCTTT. J is TRBJ1-1 and V is TRBV20-1; possible D gene TRBD1, 6 bases. Germline assignment: CDR1 DFQATT and CDR2 SNEGSKA (reference sequence). The ends were cut back, 4 bases at V and 3 bases at J, with 18 bases in the middle. This CDR3 spans 15 amino acids.